The 24 T cell receptor beta chains reported below all come from one sample, sequenced in a study of cytomegalovirus exposure and HLA in healthy donors. The PCR made use of 60 Vbeta and 13 Jbeta primers. Data came from immunoSEQ multiplex PCR; TCRdb stores just in-frame clones and leaves some out. In the table there are over 150,000 clones, roughly three quarters of which are singletons. Sequenced: PBMCs. These receptors originate from a male donor in good health and CMV-seronegative.

This clone was picked up one time. CDR3 loop: CASTQGGGRAGEQYF. CDR3 DNA sequence: TGTGCCAGCACCCAAGGTGGCGGGAGGGCCGGTGAGCAGTACTTC. The J gene is TRBJ2-7, the V gene TRBV28, with 9 positions matching TRBD2. The V and J ends lost 7 bases and 7 bases, in that order; junction bases with no gene match: 14. This CDR3 has 15 amino acids. Germline CDR1 is MDHEN and CDR2 is SYDVKM.

The V call is TRBV4-2, the J call TRBJ2-1, with TRBD2 as a possible D gene (5 bases). The CDR3 contains 19 residues. CDR1 is LGHNA and CDR2 is YNFKEQ in the germline V gene. V dropped 0 bases and J dropped 4 bases, with 22 bases sitting between them. The chain's CDR3 is CASSQEVGEVPGLYNEQFF. CDR3 in DNA: TGTGCCAGCAGCCAAGAGGTGGGAGAGGTGCCCGGGTTATACAATGAGCAGTTCTTC.

The rearrangement links TRBV28 to TRBJ1-2; D is possibly TRBD1 (6 bases). The V end was cut by 3 bases, the J end by 3 bases, with 11 bases between. The germline gives CDR1 MDHEN, CDR2 SYDVKM. The CDR3 spans 14 residues. The CDR3 is CASSLGADHYGYTF. The CDR3 DNA follows: TGTGCCAGCAGTTTGGGGGCAGACCACTATGGCTACACCTTC.

V and J are TRBV7-2 and TRBJ1-5; D is unresolved. CDR1 is SGHTA and CDR2 is FQGNSA in the germline V gene. Between the trimmed V and J ends, which lost 1 base and 5 bases, there was a span of 6 bases. This CDR3 contains 13 residues. In nucleotides, the CDR3 is TGTGCCAGCAGCTTAGAACATTATCAGCCCCAGCATTTT. Amino acids: CASSLEHYQPQHF.

The chain combines TRBV19 with TRBJ2-1; the match to TRBD2 covers 11 bases. This CDR3 region has 15 residues. Trimming cost V 5 bases and J 8 bases; bases outside gene matches: 8. Germline V CDR1 and CDR2: LNHDA, SQIVND (reference sequence). CDR3 sequence: CASSLTSGDLDEQFF. DNA of the CDR3: TGTGCCAGTAGTCTGACTAGCGGGGATTTAGATGAGCAGTTCTTC.

This clone was counted a single time. V usage is TRBV7-9 and J usage is TRBJ2-3, with 7 bases lining up with TRBD2. This CDR3 contains 17 residues. J was trimmed by 0 bases and V by 1 base; bases with no gene match: 7. Germline V gene lookup returns CDR1 SEHNR and CDR2 FQNEAQ (reference sequence). CDR3 loop: CASSLGGLAASTDTQYF. The DNA for the CDR3 is TGTGCCAGCAGCTTAGGAGGCCTAGCGGCTAGCACAGATACGCAGTATTTT.

This sequence joins TRBV19 and TRBJ1-5; a possible D gene is TRBD1 (5 bases). The CDR3 is made up of 15 amino acids. The V end lost 7 bases, the J end lost 3 bases, and 16 bases lay between the germline ends. Per germline, CDR1 LNHDA and CDR2 SQIVND (reference sequence). The CDR3 DNA follows: TGTGCCAGTAAGGAGGAGGGGAAGCTCAATCAGCCCCAGCATTTT. Translated: CASKEEGKLNQPQHF.

The chain is built from TRBV6-5 and TRBJ2-5; TRBD1 matches 7 bases. Germline V gene data show CDR1 as MNHEY and CDR2 as SVGAGI. The trim removed 7 bases at V and 4 bases at J, leaving 6 bases unmatched. The CDR3 is 13 residues long. CDR3 amino acids: CASTPNRGETQYF. The CDR3 DNA sequence: TGTGCCAGCACCCCAAACAGGGGAGAGACCCAGTACTTC.

The chain couples TRBV7-2 to TRBJ2-5; 7 bases fit TRBD2. With the DNA end fitting TRBJ2-7 better, the J assignment may be wrong. The V gene's germline CDR1 is SGHTA and CDR2 FQGNSA. CDR3 size: 15 residues. The DNA for the CDR3 is TGTGCCAGCAGCCTAGGTACAGGACTAGGTTACGAGCAGTACTTC. This gives the protein CASSLGTGLGYEQYF.

V is TRBV6-5 and J is TRBJ1-1; weak D call: TRBD1 (6 bases). The CDR3 has 12 residues. Looked up from germline, CDR1 is MNHEY and CDR2 is SVGAGI. With 2 bases removed from V and 6 bases from J, the gap between germline ends came to 7 bases. The CDR3 loop reads CASSYGQSEAFF. CDR3 in DNA: TGTGCCAGCAGTTACGGACAGTCTGAAGCTTTCTTT.

The chain links TRBV14 to TRBJ1-3; the D gene is possibly TRBD1 (6 bases). Germline-derived CDR1 and CDR2 are SGHDN and FVKESK. The CDR3 is 16 amino acids. Trimming cost V 4 bases and J 0 bases, with 13 bases left between them. The CDR3 protein is CASSPLGTNSGNTIYF. The CDR3 DNA sequence: TGTGCCAGCAGCCCCCTCGGGACAAACTCTGGAAACACCATATATTTT.

As for this clone: One end of the junction is discordant with germline, which a read error may explain. V usage is TRBV7-9 and J usage is TRBJ2-7; D unresolved. The CDR3 consists of 12 residues. Germline CDR1 is SEHNR and CDR2 is FQNEAQ (reference sequence). The CDR3: CSSSSLSYEQYF. In DNA, the CDR3 is TGTTCCAGCAGCTCCTTATCCTACGAGCAGTACTTC. The full variable domain, rest sourced from reference TRBV7-9 and TRBJ2-7, is DTGVSQNPRHKITKRGQNVTFRCDPISEHNRLYWYRQTLGQGPEFLTYFQNEAQLEKSRLLSDRFSAERPKGSFSTLEIQRTEQGDSAMYLCSSSSLSYEQYFGPGTRLTVT.

The table lists this clone with a few counts. The CDR3 does not close with the conserved phenylalanine or tryptophan, likely indicating a read error. The DNA is left out, because the CDR3 cannot be placed on it with certainty; the CDR3 is given as TCRdb lists it. The chain carries TRBV4-2 and TRBJ1-1. Germline CDR1 is LGHNA and CDR2 is YNFKEQ. The CDR3 extends over 13 residues, inclusive of both ends. The CDR3 loop is CASSQPDGGYASV.

The CDR3 bases are TGTGCCAGCAGCTTATTAGGCGGGGCCAGCTCCTACAATGAGCAGTTCTTC. Encoded protein: CASSLLGGASSYNEQFF. The V and J genes are TRBV7-3 and TRBJ2-1, with D perhaps matching TRBD2 (6 bases). The length of the CDR3 is 17 residues. Germline lookup yields CDR1 SGHTA and CDR2 FQGTGA. V was cut by 2 bases and J by 0 bases, with 14 bases left in between.

The chain couples TRBV6-5 to TRBJ2-1; 8 bases are a match to TRBD1. Per germline, CDR1 MNHEY and CDR2 SVGAGI. This CDR3 region has 15 residues. The junction had 6 bases not matched to a gene; V was cut back by 3 bases and J by 5 bases. The DNA for the CDR3 is TGTGCCAGCAGTTATTGGCAGGGGGCCAACAATGAGCAGTTCTTC. Its protein is CASSYWQGANNEQFF.

The chain links TRBV28 to TRBJ2-7, with TRBD1 matching 7 bases. V shed 4 bases and J 3 bases; nucleotides not matched to a gene: 6. CDR1 and CDR2 from the germline V gene are MDHEN and SYDVKM. This CDR3 has 14 amino acids. This CDR3 reads CASSYRGQFYEQYF. The DNA for the CDR3 is TGTGCCAGCAGTTACCGGGGACAGTTCTACGAGCAGTACTTC.

V usage is TRBV7-2 and J usage is TRBJ2-7, with D unresolved. The CDR3 is made up of 14 amino acids. Trimming removed 1 base from V and 2 bases from J, with 9 bases in between. Germline V gives CDR1 SGHTA, CDR2 FQGNSA. Here the CDR3 reads CASSLVGRPYEQYF. The CDR3 DNA reads as TGTGCCAGCAGCTTAGTCGGCAGGCCCTACGAGCAGTACTTC.

V gene TRBV30 combines with J gene TRBJ2-7; 9 positions agree with TRBD2. V trimming: 2 bases; J trimming: 4 bases; junction bases outside the gene matches: 0. The germline gives CDR1 GTSNPN, CDR2 SVGIG (reference sequence). The CDR3 runs to 12 residues. In nucleotides, the CDR3 is TGTGCCTGGAGTAGCGGGAGGTACGAGCAGTACTTC. Residues: CAWSSGRYEQYF.

The genes are TRBV6-5 and TRBJ1-3, with unresolved D. Per germline, CDR1 MNHEY and CDR2 SVGAGI. There are 14 residues in the CDR3. V shed 0 bases and J shed 6 bases, with 9 bases lying between them. The CDR3 DNA follows: TGTGCCAGCAGTTACTCGAGCGGGAAAAACACCATATATTTT. It is translated as CASSYSSGKNTIYF.

This clone was counted a single time. V and J are TRBV29-1 and TRBJ2-6; 9 positions match TRBD1. Trimming cost V 6 bases and J 0 bases; bases outside gene matches: 3. Per the germline V gene, CDR1 is SQVTM and CDR2 is ANQGSEA. The CDR3 is made up of 15 amino acids. The CDR3 sequence: CSVWDRVSGANVLTF. The DNA for the CDR3 is TGCAGCGTGTGGGACAGGGTCTCTGGGGCCAACGTCCTGACTTTC.

The chain uses TRBV6-5 and TRBJ2-1, with 11 bases lining up with TRBD2. V shed 2 bases and J 7 bases; nucleotides not matched to a gene: 4. Germline values: CDR1 MNHEY, CDR2 SVGAGI. The CDR3 is made up of 15 amino acids. The CDR3 protein is CASSYTSGSGNEQFF. The CDR3 bases are TGTGCCAGCAGTTACACTAGCGGGAGTGGAAATGAGCAGTTCTTC.

This clone came up a few times. This sequence joins TRBV6-5 and TRBJ1-2; 7 bases map to TRBD1. Unmatched junction bases numbered 11, after V lost 6 bases and J lost 7 bases. The CDR3 sequence is 14 residues long. The germline V gene encodes CDR1 MNHEY and CDR2 SVGAGI. In DNA, the CDR3 is TGTGCCAGCAGCCGACTCGGACAGGCCCGTGGCTACACCTTC. The encoded protein is CASSRLGQARGYTF.

This sequence joins TRBV12-5 and TRBJ1-5; D remains unclear. Between the trimmed V and J ends, which lost 1 base and 7 bases, there was a span of 11 bases. This CDR3 has 14 residues. The germline V gene encodes CDR1 LGHNT and CDR2 FRNRAP. CDR3 DNA sequence: TGTGCTAGTGGTTTGGAGGCGGGAGACCAGCCCCAGCATTTT. It is translated as CASGLEAGDQPQHF.

The chain links TRBV6-5 to TRBJ2-5; 9 positions match TRBD1. The last part of the DNA fits TRBJ2-7 better; the J call may be wrong. The germline gives CDR1 MNHEY, CDR2 SVGAGI. This CDR3 has 15 amino acids. CDR3 loop: CASSYAGQGSYEQYF. Written as DNA, the CDR3 is TGTGCCAGCAGTTACGCGGGACAGGGTTCCTACGAGCAGTACTTC.